The present T cell receptor beta chain was sequenced within a study of radiation and T cells in renal cell carcinoma. About the study: Nephrectomy followed 15 Gy stereotactic body radiation by 4 weeks.

Documented time point: blood 2 weeks post-SBRT. Specified treatment: 15 Gy SBRT to primary tumor, nephrectomy 4 weeks later. Radiation-treated patients gave blood at baseline, week 2 and week 4. Here immunoSEQ multiplex PCR was the method, and the copy in TCRdb shows in-frame clones only, minus some. The repertoire holds under 150,000 clones, 75% to 85% seen once, with approximately 2% in the top ten. The CDR3 covers 15 residues. Germline lookup yields CDR1 MNHNS and CDR2 SASEGT. Trimming shortened V by 0 bases and J by 4 bases, and 12 bases separated the two germline ends. Material: blood, obtained from a patient whose treatment included radiotherapy and nephrectomy. J is TRBJ1-2 and V is TRBV6-1, with D hard to call. The TCR originated in a woman aged 55-75 years with renal cell carcinoma. CDR3 in amino acids: CASSEAAGPPYGYTF. The CDR3 region has the DNA TGTGCCAGCAGTGAAGCCGCCGGACCCCCCTATGGCTACACCTTC.